This entry features one T cell receptor (beta chain) sequence. Antigen: not known. This entry belongs to a study of graft-versus-host responses after intestinal transplantation. In the study overall: Every one of the recipients received anti-thymocyte globulin induction and afterwards took tacrolimus and steroids for 3 to 4 years.

Germline CDR1 and CDR2: MDHEN and SYDVKM. Trimming stripped 3 bases from V and 0 bases from J, with 13 bases between. The length of the CDR3 is 16 residues. Profiling relied on immunoSEQ multiplex PCR, and the TCRdb table lists in-frame clones only, not all of them. This table holds about 51,000 clones, more than 80% found once. This receptor was identified in a human donor who was the organ donor for an intestinal transplant. The chain has TRBV28 and TRBJ2-3, with D possibly matching TRBD2 (6 bases). The sequenced sample was unstimulated CD4+ T cells sorted from spleen or lymph node cells, obtained before transplant. Here the CDR3 reads CASSFWGSGSTDTQYF. CDR3 nucleotide sequence: TGTGCCAGCAGTTTTTGGGGTAGCGGTAGCACAGATACGCAGTATTTT.